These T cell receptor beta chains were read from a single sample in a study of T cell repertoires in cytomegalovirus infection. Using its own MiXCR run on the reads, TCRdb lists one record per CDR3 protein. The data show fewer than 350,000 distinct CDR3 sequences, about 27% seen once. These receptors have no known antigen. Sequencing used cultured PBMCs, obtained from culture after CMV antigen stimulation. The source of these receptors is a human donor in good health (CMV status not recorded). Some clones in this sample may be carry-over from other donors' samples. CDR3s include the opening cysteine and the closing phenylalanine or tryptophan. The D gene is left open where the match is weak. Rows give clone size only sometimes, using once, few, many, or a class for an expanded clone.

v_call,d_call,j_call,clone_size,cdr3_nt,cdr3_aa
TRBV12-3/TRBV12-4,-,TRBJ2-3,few,TGTGCCAGCAGTTTAGTCAGCACAGATACGCAGTATTTT,CASSLVSTDTQYF
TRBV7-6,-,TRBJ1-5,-,TGTGCCAGCAGCTTAGACCAGAGCAATCAGCCCCAGCATTTT,CASSLDQSNQPQHF
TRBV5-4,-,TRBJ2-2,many,TGTGCCAGCACCCTTAGCGGCCTGCGGGGCACCGGGGAGCTGTTTTTT,CASTLSGLRGTGELFF
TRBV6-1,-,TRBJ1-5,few,TGTGCCAGCAGTGAAGCGCCCGGGCAGGCCCAGCATTTT,CASSEAPGQAQHF
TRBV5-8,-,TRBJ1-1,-,TGTGCCAGCAGCACCCGGAGGGGAGTGGCTGAAGCTTTCTTT,CASSTRRGVAEAFF
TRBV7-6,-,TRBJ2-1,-,TGTGCCAGCAGCCCAGGGACCCTCGGTGAGCAGTTCTTC,CASSPGTLGEQFF
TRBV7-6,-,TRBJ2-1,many,TGTGCCAGCAGCTTATCCCCCGGCAATGAGCAGTTCTTC,CASSLSPGNEQFF
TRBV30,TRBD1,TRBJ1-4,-,TGTGCCTGGAACTCGAAAGGGGGCGGCGAAAAACTGTTTTTT,CAWNSKGGGEKLFF
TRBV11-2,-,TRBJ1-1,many,TGTGCCAGCAGCTCCCTCGCGCGCACTGAAGCTTTCTTT,CASSSLARTEAFF
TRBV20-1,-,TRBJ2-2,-,TGCAGTGCTCCTAACAGAATTAGGAACACCGGGGAGCTGTTTTTT,CSAPNRIRNTGELFF
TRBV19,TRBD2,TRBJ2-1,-,TGTGCCAGTAGTATATCTAGCGGGGCCTACAATGAGCAGTTCTTC,CASSISSGAYNEQFF
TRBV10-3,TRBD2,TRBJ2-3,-,TGTGCCATCAGATCTAGCGGATTCACAGATACGCAGTATTTT,CAIRSSGFTDTQYF
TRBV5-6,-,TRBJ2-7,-,TGTGCCAGCACCATCGTTGCGACCTACGAGCAGTACTTC,CASTIVATYEQYF
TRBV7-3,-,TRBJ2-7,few,TGTGCCAGCAGTCAAGGACTAGGGGGCGAGCAGTACTTC,CASSQGLGGEQYF
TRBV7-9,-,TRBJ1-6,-,TGTGCCAGCAGCTTGGGTGGCGTTAATTCACCCCTCCACTTT,CASSLGGVNSPLHF
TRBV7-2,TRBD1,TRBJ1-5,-,TGTGCCAGCACCGAAGGACAGGTTGGACAGCCCCAGCATTTT,CASTEGQVGQPQHF
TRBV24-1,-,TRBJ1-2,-,TGTGCCACCAGTGAGTCCAGGTTCTATGGCTACACCTTC,CATSESRFYGYTF
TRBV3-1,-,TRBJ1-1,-,TGTGCCAGCAGCCAAGATTCGGGGGCTGAAGCTTTCTTT,CASSQDSGAEAFF
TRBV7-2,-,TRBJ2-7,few,TGTGCCAGCAGCTTAGGTGGGGGGACTCTTTACGAGCAGTACTTC,CASSLGGGTLYEQYF
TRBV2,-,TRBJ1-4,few,TGTGCCAGCAGTTCGGACGGGACCTTGAATGAAAAACTGTTTTTT,CASSSDGTLNEKLFF
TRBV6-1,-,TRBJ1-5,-,TGTGCCAGCAGTTACGGCAGCTATAGCAATCAGCCCCAGCATTTT,CASSYGSYSNQPQHF
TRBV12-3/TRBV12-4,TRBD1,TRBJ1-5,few,TGTGCCAGCAGCGATCGGACAGGAACGAGCAATCAGCCCCAGCATTTT,CASSDRTGTSNQPQHF
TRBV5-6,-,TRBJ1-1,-,TGTGCCAGCAGCCCGATAAGCGGGACTGAAGCTTTCTTT,CASSPISGTEAFF
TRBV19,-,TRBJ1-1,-,TGTGCCAGTAGTAATCAGGTCACTGAAGCTTTCTTT,CASSNQVTEAFF
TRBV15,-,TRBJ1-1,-,TGTGCCACCAACAACCAGCTCCTGAACACTGAAGCTTTCTTT,CATNNQLLNTEAFF
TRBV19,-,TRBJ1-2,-,TGTGCCAGTAGTATGGTCGACAGTCTCTATGGCTACACCTTC,CASSMVDSLYGYTF
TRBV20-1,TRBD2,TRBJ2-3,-,TGCAGTGCTAAGACCTCCAGGGCTAGCGGACGCACAGATACGCAGTATTTT,CSAKTSRASGRTDTQYF
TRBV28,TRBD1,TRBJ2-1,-,TGTGCCAGCCGACCCTCACAGGGGGCTAAGCCAAACAATGAGCAGTTCTTC,CASRPSQGAKPNNEQFF
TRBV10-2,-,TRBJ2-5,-,TGCGCCAGCAGTGAGTCGGGCGGCAAACAAGAGACCCAGTACTTC,CASSESGGKQETQYF
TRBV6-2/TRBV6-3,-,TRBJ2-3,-,TGTGCCAGCAGTTACTCCACTAGCAAAGATACGCAGTATTTT,CASSYSTSKDTQYF
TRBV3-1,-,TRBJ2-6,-,TGTGCCAGCAGCCAGACAGCCTCTGGGGCCAACGTCCTGACTTTC,CASSQTASGANVLTF
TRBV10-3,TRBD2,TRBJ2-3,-,TGTGCCATCCGGGGACTAGCGGGAGTTGGCACAGATACGCAGTATTTT,CAIRGLAGVGTDTQYF
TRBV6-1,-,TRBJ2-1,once,TGTGCCAGCACCGGCTCCAGGGTGAATGAGCAGTTCTTC,CASTGSRVNEQFF
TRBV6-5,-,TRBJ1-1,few,TGTGCCAGCAGTTACTCTTCAACTTCAGAAGGCACTGAAGCTTTCTTT,CASSYSSTSEGTEAFF
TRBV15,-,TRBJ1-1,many,TGTGCCACCAGCAGAGCGTCAGGGGTTAAGAGGACTGAAGCTTTCTTT,CATSRASGVKRTEAFF
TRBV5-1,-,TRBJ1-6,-,TGCGCCAGCAGCTTGGACGGGGATACCAATTCACCCCTCCACTTT,CASSLDGDTNSPLHF
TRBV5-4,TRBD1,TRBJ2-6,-,TGTGCCAGCAGCCGAGGACAGGCCAGGACTGGGGCCAACGTCCTGACTTTC,CASSRGQARTGANVLTF
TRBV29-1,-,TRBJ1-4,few,TGCAGCGTTGAAGTCCAGGGGTATACTGAAAAACTGTTTTTT,CSVEVQGYTEKLFF
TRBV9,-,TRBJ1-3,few,TGTGCCAGCAGCGTAGAATCCCCCGGGTTCTCTGGAAACACCATATATTTT,CASSVESPGFSGNTIYF
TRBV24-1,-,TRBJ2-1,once,TGTGCCACCAGCCACCGGGCCCCTGGCCCCTACAATGAGCAGTTCTTC,CATSHRAPGPYNEQFF
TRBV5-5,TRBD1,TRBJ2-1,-,TGTGCCAGCAGCTTGATCGGACAGGGGCTAAATGAGCAGTTCTTC,CASSLIGQGLNEQFF
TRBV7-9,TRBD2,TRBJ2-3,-,TGTGCCAGCAGTCCCACTAGCGGAGGGGCAGATACGCAGTATTTT,CASSPTSGGADTQYF
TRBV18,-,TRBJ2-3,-,TGTGCCAGCTCACGGGACCGGCGCACAGATACGCAGTATTTT,CASSRDRRTDTQYF
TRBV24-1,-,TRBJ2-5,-,TGTGCCACCAGTGATTTTGGAGGGTTCGAAGAGACCCAGTACTTC,CATSDFGGFEETQYF
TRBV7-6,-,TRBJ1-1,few,TGTGCCAGCAGCTTACAGTCGGAAGCTTTCTTT,CASSLQSEAFF
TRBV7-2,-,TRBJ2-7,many,TGTGCCAGCAGCTACCCAGGGATAGGGAACTCCTACGAGCAGTACTTC,CASSYPGIGNSYEQYF
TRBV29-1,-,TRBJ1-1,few,TGCAGCGTCCCCTATATTCCGGCCCGTAGCTCTGAAGCTTTCTTT,CSVPYIPARSSEAFF
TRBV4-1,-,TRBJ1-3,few,TGCGCCAGCAGCCGGGACACCTCTGGAAACACCATATATTTT,CASSRDTSGNTIYF
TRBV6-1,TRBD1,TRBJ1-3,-,TGTGCCAGCAGGCGACAGGGGCTCCCTGGAAACACCATATATTTT,CASRRQGLPGNTIYF